A single sample is the source of the 11 T cell receptor beta chains below, sequenced in a study of PD-1 blockade in classical Hodgkin lymphoma. Every patient relapsed after autologous stem cell transplantation, and brentuximab vedotin exposure varied. Clones were read by immunoSEQ multiplex PCR, and TCRdb kept only the in-frame ones, dropping some. The table records roughly 35,000 clones, roughly 88% of them present only once. This material consisted of peripheral blood mononuclear cells (PBMCs), taken before the second cycle of nivolumab. Receptor source: a human donor with classical Hodgkin lymphoma.

This chain links TRBV6-6 with TRBJ1-2, with D perhaps TRBD1 (6 bases). With 2 bases removed from V and 8 bases from J, the gap between germline ends came to 15 bases. Per the germline V gene, CDR1 is MNHNY and CDR2 is SVGAGI (reference sequence). The CDR3 spans 14 residues. CDR3 loop: CASSYAGGRGGYTF. The CDR3 bases are TGTGCCAGCAGTTACGCGGGCGGAAGGGGGGGCTACACCTTC.

The J gene is TRBJ1-4, the V gene TRBV6-5, with D maybe TRBD1 (6 bases). The germline gives CDR1 MNHEY, CDR2 SVGAGI. The CDR3 is 16 residues long. Trimming left V 2 bases short and J 6 bases short, with 16 bases between. CDR3 DNA: TGTGCCAGCAGTTACACCCCCGGGACAATACATGAAAAACTGTTTTTT. Protein sequence: CASSYTPGTIHEKLFF.

The CDR3 DNA follows: TGTGCCAGCAGCCAGGGCAATCAGCCCCAGCATTTT. It yields the protein CASSQGNQPQHF. The chain joins TRBV6-5 to TRBJ1-5; D not certain. The V gene's germline CDR1 is MNHEY and CDR2 SVGAGI. The CDR3 extends over 12 amino acids. With 6 bases removed from V and 2 bases from J, the gap between germline ends came to 5 bases.

The chain joins TRBV6-6 to TRBJ2-7; 8 positions agree with TRBD2. Trimming removed 4 bases from V and 4 bases from J; junction bases left unmatched: 9. Germline lookup yields CDR1 MNHNY and CDR2 SVGAGI (reference sequence). The CDR3 extends over 15 amino acids. In DNA form, the CDR3 reads TGTGCCAGCAGTTCAGTAGCGGGACATCCGTACGAGCAGTACTTC. Protein product: CASSSVAGHPYEQYF.

The gene calls are TRBV15 and TRBJ2-7; 9 bases are shared with TRBD1. There are 15 residues in the CDR3. V shed 9 bases and J 4 bases; nucleotides not matched to a gene: 13. The germline CDR1 and CDR2 sequences are LNHNV and YYDKDF (reference sequence). In DNA, the CDR3 is TGTGCCACAGGGAGACAGGGGGGAACGGGATACGAGCAGTACTTC. This sequence encodes CATGRQGGTGYEQYF.

The chain joins TRBV5-1 to TRBJ2-3, with 7 bases that match TRBD2. V was pared by 3 bases and J by 1 base, with 5 bases of the junction left unmatched. The germline V gene has CDR1 SGHRS and CDR2 YFSETQ. The CDR3 spans 15 residues. The CDR3 region has the DNA TGCGCCAGCAGCTGGGGAGGGGCTGGCACAGATACGCAGTATTTT. It yields the protein CASSWGGAGTDTQYF.

The chain combines TRBV10-1 with TRBJ1-3, with unresolved D. V was shortened by 3 bases and J by 3 bases, with 3 bases between the two germline ends. The CDR3 runs 12 residues. CDR1 and CDR2 from the germline V gene are WNHNN and SYGVQD (reference sequence). The CDR3 loop is CASSENGNTIYF. DNA of the CDR3: TGCGCCAGCAGTGAAAATGGAAACACCATATATTTT.

This chain links TRBV5-1 with TRBJ2-7; 7 bases fit TRBD2. V trimming: 0 bases; J trimming: 4 bases; junction bases outside the gene matches: 4. The CDR3 covers 14 residues. Per the germline V gene, CDR1 is SGHRS and CDR2 is YFSETQ. The CDR3 sequence is CASSLEGGRYEQYF. CDR3 nucleotides: TGCGCCAGCAGCTTGGAAGGCGGGAGATACGAGCAGTACTTC. Together with reference TRBV5-1 and TRBJ2-7, the CDR3 gives the full variable domain: KAGVTQTPRYLIKTRGQQVTLSCSPISGHRSVSWYQQTPGQGLQFLFEYFSETQRNKGNFPGRFSGRQFSNSRSEMNVSTLELGDSALYLCASSLEGGRYEQYFGPGTRLTVT.

The J gene is TRBJ2-6, the V gene TRBV5-3; 11 bases are shared with TRBD1. TRBV5-3 is placed among ORFs of uncertain function. The CDR3 runs 17 residues. The trim removed 4 bases at V and 2 bases at J, leaving 5 bases unmatched. CDR3 coding DNA: TGTGCCAGAAGCCCCTGGACAGGGGGCCCTGGGGCCAACGTCCTGACTTTC. Its translation is CARSPWTGGPGANVLTF.

This clone came up a few times. The gene calls are TRBV30 and TRBJ1-5, with TRBD1 matching 8 bases. V lost 4 bases to trimming and J lost 3 bases; unmatched junction nucleotides: 5. The CDR3 extends over 14 amino acids. Germline assignment: CDR1 GTSNPN and CDR2 SVGIG (reference sequence). For the CDR3, the DNA is TGTGCCTGGACTTTGACAGGGGACAATCAGCCCCAGCATTTT. This gives the protein CAWTLTGDNQPQHF.

The V and J genes are TRBV7-9 and TRBJ2-2; TRBD2 is a possible D gene (6 bases). This CDR3 has 16 residues. Germline-derived CDR1 and CDR2 are SEHNR and FQNEAQ (reference sequence). V lost 10 bases to trimming and J lost 2 bases, with 20 bases between them. DNA of the CDR3: TGTGCCAACCAGGGCAGGACTAATAAAAACACCGGGGAGCTGTTTTTT. Its translation is CANQGRTNKNTGELFF.